These 10 T cell receptor beta chains came from one sample sequenced in a study of vaccination and CD4 T cells after COVID-19. Indicated treatment: roughly ten-day PBMC culture with coronavirus spike peptide pools or control peptides (ViraFEST assay). Their target antigens are unknown. CD4+ T cells that had been cultured provided DNA sequenced with the Oncomine TCR Beta short-read assay. A single record per CDR3 protein comes from TCRdb applying MiXCR to the PCR reads. The sample lists around 26,000 distinct CDR3 sequences; approximately 44% were seen once. Material for sequencing was CD4+ T cells from blood, cultured in vitro. These TCRs come from a human donor who had recovered from COVID-19.

This clonotype was seen a few times. The chain recombines TRBV19 with TRBJ2-3; 7 bases match TRBD2. From germline, CDR1 is LNHDA and CDR2 SQIVND (reference sequence). The CDR3 totals 17 residues. The J segment lost 2 bases and the V segment lost 3 bases, leaving 11 bases of the junction unmatched. The CDR3 coding sequence is TGTGCCAGTAGTATGAGGATGGGAGGGCTTACCACAGATACGCAGTATTTT. This encodes CASSMRMGGLTTDTQYF.

The CDR3 sequence: CASSFGRGNEQFF. CDR3 DNA: TGTGCCAGCAGCTTCGGCAGGGGAAATGAGCAGTTCTTC. This rearrangement joins TRBV11-3 to TRBJ2-1; D is perhaps TRBD1 (6 bases). Trimming cost V 3 bases and J 7 bases, with 10 bases left between them. CDR1 and CDR2 (germline): SGHNT, YENEEA. This CDR3 region has 13 residues.

The chain links TRBV19 to TRBJ2-3; 11 nucleotides match TRBD2. CDR3 size: 15 residues. Germline V gene sequence: CDR1 LNHDA, CDR2 SQIVND (reference sequence). The ends lost 7 bases at V and 1 base at J; junction bases unmatched: 4. CDR3 protein: CASTPGLAGTDTQYF. As DNA, the CDR3 is TGTGCCAGTACTCCGGGACTAGCGGGCACAGATACGCAGTATTTT.

The gene calls are TRBV7-7 and TRBJ2-3; the D gene is possibly TRBD2 (6 bases). CDR1 is SSHAT, CDR2 FNYEAQ, per germline (reference sequence). The CDR3 loop spans 15 amino acids. The V gene lost 5 bases and the J gene lost 5 bases, with 17 bases spanning the gap. For the CDR3, the DNA is TGTGCCAGCAGCCCTGGGACTTCCCAGCAAGATACGCAGTATTTT. Protein sequence: CASSPGTSQQDTQYF.

CDR3 amino acids: CSATGNYGYTF. CDR3 nucleotides: TGCAGTGCGACAGGGAACTATGGCTACACCTTC. The chain links TRBV20-1 to TRBJ1-2; 7 bases map to TRBD1. J gave up 2 bases and V 6 bases, and 0 bases lay outside the gene matches. This CDR3 comprises 11 residues. Per the germline V gene, CDR1 is DFQATT and CDR2 is SNEGSKA (reference sequence).

The rearrangement uses TRBV6-1 and TRBJ1-3; tentative D call: TRBD1 (6 bases). The CDR3 covers 16 residues. Trimming pared 3 bases from V and 4 bases from J, leaving 16 bases between. The V gene's germline CDR1 is MNHNS and CDR2 SASEGT. As DNA, the CDR3 is TGTGCCAGCAGTGATATGGGGGGGACACAAGGAAACACCATATATTTT. This gives the protein CASSDMGGTQGNTIYF.

This chain connects TRBV4-2 to TRBJ2-1; D is undetermined. The CDR3 is 16 amino acids. Trimming stripped 0 bases from V and 4 bases from J, with 13 bases between. Germline CDR1 and CDR2: LGHNA and YNFKEQ. The CDR3, as DNA: TGTGCCAGCAGCCAAGAGGTGGCCACGGATTACAATGAGCAGTTCTTC. Amino acid sequence: CASSQEVATDYNEQFF.

Note on this clonotype: The conserved phenylalanine or tryptophan normally closing the CDR3 is absent here, so this likely arose from a read error. The V call is TRBV20-1, the J call TRBJ2-7; 7 bases align to TRBD1. The J segment lost 4 bases and the V segment lost 0 bases, leaving 9 bases of the junction unmatched. This CDR3 is built from 15 residues. Germline V gene lookup returns CDR1 DFQATT and CDR2 SNEGSKA (reference sequence). As DNA, the CDR3 is TGCAGTGCTAGAGATCGCGTCAGGGGGTTATACGAGCAGTACCTC. This translates into CSARDRVRGLYEQYL.

The chain combines TRBV4-3 with TRBJ2-1; no definite D call. CDR3 length: 17 residues. V was shortened by 1 base and J by 5 bases, with 18 bases between the two germline ends. Germline V gene data show CDR1 as LGHNA and CDR2 as YSLEER. The chain's CDR3 is CASSQADRPADDNEQFF. The CDR3 nucleotides read TGCGCCAGCAGCCAAGCCGATCGACCGGCTGATGACAATGAGCAGTTCTTC.

V usage is TRBV7-6 and J usage is TRBJ2-7, with D perhaps matching TRBD2 (5 bases). The V end was cut by 5 bases, the J end by 3 bases, with 11 bases between. The CDR3 is 13 amino acids. CDR1 is SGHVS and CDR2 is FNYEAQ in the germline V gene. The chain's CDR3 is CASSRTEYYEQYF. The CDR3 region has the DNA TGTGCCAGCAGCCGGACTGAGTACTACGAGCAGTACTTC. Complete variable domain (other parts from reference TRBV7-6 and TRBJ2-7): GAGVSQSPRYKVTKRGQDVALRCDPISGHVSLYWYRQALGQGPEFLTYFNYEAQQDKSGLPNDRFSAERPEGSISTLTIQRTEQRDSAMYRCASSRTEYYEQYFGPGTRLTVT.